These 10 T cell receptor beta chains came from one sample sequenced in a study of T cell responses to AZD1222 COVID-19 vaccine. Measured with immunoSEQ multiplex PCR; TCRdb has only the in-frame clones, and not every one. This table has about 150,000 clones, 75% to 95% appearing once. This sample comprised peripheral blood, obtained on day 0 of AZD1222 vaccination. Every receptor here comes from an adult in good health.

The V and J genes are TRBV30 and TRBJ2-1; no reliable D call. The CDR3 is 17 residues long. V shed 4 bases and J shed 0 bases, with 19 bases lying between them. Germline V CDR1 and CDR2: GTSNPN, SVGIG (reference sequence). This CDR3 is CAWNNLRTASSYNEQFF. The CDR3 region has the DNA TGTGCCTGGAATAACCTCCGGACGGCCAGCTCCTACAATGAGCAGTTCTTC.

This clone was seen just once. Additional DNA sequences in this sample encode the identical CDR3. The chain employs TRBV5-1 and TRBJ1-2; tentatively, D is TRBD1 (5 bases). Germline loops: CDR1 SGHRS, CDR2 YFSETQ. This CDR3 spans 12 amino acids. With 4 bases removed from V and 7 bases from J, the gap between germline ends came to 11 bases. The CDR3, as DNA: TGCGCCAGCAGCCCTCAGGGAGGTGGCTACACCTTC. This gives the protein CASSPQGGGYTF.

V gene TRBV27 combines with J gene TRBJ1-1; D ambiguous. V was pared by 6 bases and J by 4 bases, with 18 bases between. The CDR3 is 15 amino acids. Germline CDR1 reads MNHEY; CDR2 reads SMNVEV (reference sequence). CDR3 DNA sequence: TGTGCCAGCAGCTTCATCGGCCGGGCTGGCACTGAAGCTTTCTTT. Amino acids: CASSFIGRAGTEAFF.

This chain joins TRBV3-1 (or the pseudogene TRBV3-2) and TRBJ2-2; D unresolved. With 6 bases removed from V and 7 bases from J, the gap between germline ends came to 6 bases. Germline V gene data show CDR1 as LGHDT and CDR2 as YNNKEL (reference sequence). This CDR3 spans 11 amino acids. The CDR3 protein is CASSLLGELFF. The DNA of the CDR3 is TGTGCCAGCAGTCTTCTCGGGGAGCTGTTTTTT.

The J gene is TRBJ2-7, the V gene TRBV27; D gene ambiguous. The CDR3 spans 12 residues. Per germline, CDR1 MNHEY and CDR2 SMNVEV (reference sequence). Trimming pared 2 bases from V and 3 bases from J, leaving 5 bases between. The CDR3 region has the DNA TGTGCCAGCAGTTTAATGGACTACGAGCAGTACTTC. It yields the protein CASSLMDYEQYF.

CDR3 in amino acids: CASSLGGGSYNEQFF. In DNA, the CDR3 is TGTGCCAGCAGCTTAGGGGGAGGTTCCTACAATGAGCAGTTCTTC. The rearrangement joins TRBV11-1 to TRBJ2-1; D may be TRBD2 (6 bases). There are 15 residues in the CDR3. Trimming stripped 1 base from V and 1 base from J, with 8 bases between. CDR1 and CDR2 (germline): SGHAT, FQDESV (reference sequence).

This chain connects TRBV18 to TRBJ1-2; D unclear. Trimming left V 0 bases short and J 5 bases short, with 16 bases between. Looked up from germline, CDR1 is KGHSH and CDR2 is LQKENI. CDR3 length: 16 amino acids. CDR3 bases: TGTGCCAGCTCACCACCGCCTCCGGAACAACCATATGGCTACACCTTC. Translation gives CASSPPPPEQPYGYTF.

This clone was detected once. V usage is TRBV24-1 and J usage is TRBJ2-1; 9 positions agree with TRBD2. Per germline, CDR1 KGHDR and CDR2 SFDVKD. V lost 7 bases, J lost 0 bases, and 12 bases stayed unmatched. The CDR3 totals 18 residues. The CDR3 region has the DNA TGTGCCACCAGCGTAAGAAGCGGGAGGCAGAGCTCCTACAATGAGCAGTTCTTC. As protein: CATSVRSGRQSSYNEQFF.

V usage is TRBV9 and J usage is TRBJ1-6; D possibly corresponds to TRBD1 (5 bases). V was clipped by 4 bases and J by 4 bases, with 12 bases between them. CDR3 length: 15 amino acids. Germline V gives CDR1 SGDLS, CDR2 YYNGEE. For the CDR3, the DNA is TGTGCCAGCAGCCTCCAGGGTAATTATAATTCACCCCTCCACTTT. It is translated as CASSLQGNYNSPLHF.

This clone was observed a single time. The chain uses TRBV3-1 (or the pseudogene TRBV3-2) and TRBJ2-1; D is unresolved. Trimming removed 0 bases at V and 1 base at J, with 10 bases between. Germline CDR1 LGHDT, CDR2 YNNKEL (reference sequence). The CDR3 contains 16 residues. The CDR3 DNA reads as TGTGCCAGCAGCCAAGACGCCGGACCTTCCTACAATGAGCAGTTCTTC. It translates to CASSQDAGPSYNEQFF.